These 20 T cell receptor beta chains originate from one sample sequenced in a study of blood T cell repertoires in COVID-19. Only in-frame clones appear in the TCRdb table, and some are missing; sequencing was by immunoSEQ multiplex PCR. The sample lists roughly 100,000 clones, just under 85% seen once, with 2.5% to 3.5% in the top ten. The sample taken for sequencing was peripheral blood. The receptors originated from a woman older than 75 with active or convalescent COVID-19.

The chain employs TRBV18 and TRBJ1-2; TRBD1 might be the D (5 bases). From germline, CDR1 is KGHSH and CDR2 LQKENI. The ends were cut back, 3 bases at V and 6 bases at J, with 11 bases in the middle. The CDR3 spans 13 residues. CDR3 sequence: CASSPQGSDGYTF. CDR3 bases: TGTGCCAGCTCACCCCAGGGCTCCGATGGCTACACCTTC.

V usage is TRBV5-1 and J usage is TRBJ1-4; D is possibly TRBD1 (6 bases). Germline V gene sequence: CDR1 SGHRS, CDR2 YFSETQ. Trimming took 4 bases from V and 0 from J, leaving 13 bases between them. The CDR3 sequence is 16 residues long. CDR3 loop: CASSPGGASTNEKLFF. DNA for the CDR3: TGCGCCAGCAGCCCGGGGGGGGCGTCAACTAATGAAAAACTGTTTTTT.

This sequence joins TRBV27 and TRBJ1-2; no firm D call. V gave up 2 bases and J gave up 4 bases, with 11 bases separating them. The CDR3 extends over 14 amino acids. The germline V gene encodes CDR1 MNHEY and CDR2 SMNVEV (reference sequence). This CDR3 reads CASSLGRVGYGYTF. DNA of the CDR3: TGTGCCAGCAGTTTAGGGAGGGTGGGCTATGGCTACACCTTC.

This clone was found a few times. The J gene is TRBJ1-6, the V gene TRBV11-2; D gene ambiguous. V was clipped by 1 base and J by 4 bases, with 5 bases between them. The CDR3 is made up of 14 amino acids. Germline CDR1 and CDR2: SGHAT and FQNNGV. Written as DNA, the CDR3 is TGTGCCAGCAGCTTAGGCGGTTATAATTCACCCCTCCACTTT. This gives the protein CASSLGGYNSPLHF.

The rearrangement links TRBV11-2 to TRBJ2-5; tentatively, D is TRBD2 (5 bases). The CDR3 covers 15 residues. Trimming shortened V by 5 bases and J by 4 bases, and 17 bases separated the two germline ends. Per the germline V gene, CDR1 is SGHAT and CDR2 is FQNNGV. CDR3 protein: CASSTPTTRSETQYF. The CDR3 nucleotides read TGTGCCAGCAGCACTCCCACTACTAGATCAGAGACCCAGTACTTC. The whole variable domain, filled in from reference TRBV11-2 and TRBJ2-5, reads EAGVAQSPRYKIIEKRQSVAFWCNPISGHATLYWYQQILGQGPKLLIQFQNNGVVDDSQLPKDRFSAERLKGVDSTLKIQPAKLEDSAVYLCASSTPTTRSETQYFGPGTRLLVL.

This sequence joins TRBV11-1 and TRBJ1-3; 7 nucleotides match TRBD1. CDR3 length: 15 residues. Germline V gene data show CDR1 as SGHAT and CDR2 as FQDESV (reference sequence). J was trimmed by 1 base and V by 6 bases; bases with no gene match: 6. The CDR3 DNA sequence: TGTGCCAGCAGTCGTACAGGGGATTCTGGAAACACCATATATTTT. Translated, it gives CASSRTGDSGNTIYF.

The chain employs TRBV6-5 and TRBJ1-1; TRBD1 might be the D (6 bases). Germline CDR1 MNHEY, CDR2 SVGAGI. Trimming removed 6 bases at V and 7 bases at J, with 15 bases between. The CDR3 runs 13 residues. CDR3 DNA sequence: TGTGCCAGCAGCCACAGAGGGGGATATGAAGCTTTCTTT. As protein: CASSHRGGYEAFF.

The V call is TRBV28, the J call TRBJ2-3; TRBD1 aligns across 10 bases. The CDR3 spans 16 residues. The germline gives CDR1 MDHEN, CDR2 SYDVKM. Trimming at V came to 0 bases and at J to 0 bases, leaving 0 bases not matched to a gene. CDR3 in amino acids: CASSLWTGGSTDTQYF. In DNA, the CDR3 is TGTGCCAGCAGTTTATGGACAGGGGGCAGCACAGATACGCAGTATTTT.

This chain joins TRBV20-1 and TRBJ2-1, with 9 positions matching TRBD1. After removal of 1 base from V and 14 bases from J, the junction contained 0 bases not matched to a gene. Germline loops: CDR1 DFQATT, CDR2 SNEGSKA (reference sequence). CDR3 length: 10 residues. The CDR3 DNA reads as TGCAGTGCTAGAGGGACAGGGGAGTTCTTC. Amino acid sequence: CSARGTGEFF.

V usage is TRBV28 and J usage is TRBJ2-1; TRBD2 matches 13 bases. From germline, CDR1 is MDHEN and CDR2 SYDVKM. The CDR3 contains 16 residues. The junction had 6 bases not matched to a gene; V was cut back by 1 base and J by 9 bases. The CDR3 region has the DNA TGTGCCAGCAGTTTATATGGACTAGCGGGAGTTTTTGAGCAGTTCTTC. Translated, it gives CASSLYGLAGVFEQFF.

The CDR3 DNA sequence: TGTGCCAGCAGCCCTAAGGGACTAGCGGGGAACACCGGGGAGCTGTTTTTT. It translates to CASSPKGLAGNTGELFF. The chain has TRBV5-4 and TRBJ2-2; 12 nucleotides align to TRBD2. The germline V gene encodes CDR1 SGHNT and CDR2 YYREEE (reference sequence). J was trimmed by 1 base and V by 4 bases; bases with no gene match: 5. The CDR3 sequence is 17 residues long. The whole variable domain, remainder taken from reference TRBV5-4 and TRBJ2-2, is ETGVTQSPTHLIKTRGQQVTLRCSSQSGHNTVSWYQQALGQGPQFIFQYYREEENGRGNFPPRFSGLQFPNYSSELNVNALELDDSALYLCASSPKGLAGNTGELFFGEGSRLTVL.

The CDR3 here is CASRDRGIDEQYF. The CDR3 DNA reads TGTGCCAGCAGGGACAGGGGGATCGACGAGCAGTACTTC. This chain joins TRBV2 and TRBJ2-7, with 10 bases aligning to TRBD1. Unmatched junction bases numbered 4, after V lost 6 bases and J lost 5 bases. Germline loops: CDR1 SNHLY, CDR2 FYNNEI. The CDR3 is made up of 13 amino acids.

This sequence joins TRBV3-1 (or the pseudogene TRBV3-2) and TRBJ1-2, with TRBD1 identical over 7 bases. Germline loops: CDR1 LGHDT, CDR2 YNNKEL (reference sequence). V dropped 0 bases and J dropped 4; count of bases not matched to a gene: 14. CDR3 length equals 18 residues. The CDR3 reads CASSQEGPTGQLTYGYTF. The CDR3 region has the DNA TGTGCCAGCAGCCAAGAAGGCCCGACGGGACAGCTCACCTATGGCTACACCTTC.

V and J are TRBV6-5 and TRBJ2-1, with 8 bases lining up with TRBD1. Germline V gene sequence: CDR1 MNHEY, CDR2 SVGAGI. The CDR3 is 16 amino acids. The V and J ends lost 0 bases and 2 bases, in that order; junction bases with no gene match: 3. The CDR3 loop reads CASSYSQGAPYNEQFF. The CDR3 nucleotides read TGTGCCAGCAGTTACTCGCAGGGGGCCCCCTACAATGAGCAGTTCTTC.

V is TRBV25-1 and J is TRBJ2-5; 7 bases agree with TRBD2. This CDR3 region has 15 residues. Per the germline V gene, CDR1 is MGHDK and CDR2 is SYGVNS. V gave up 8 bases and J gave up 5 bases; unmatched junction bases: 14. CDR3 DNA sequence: TGTGCCAGCCGACAGACCCAGCGGGGCCTGGAGACCCAGTACTTC. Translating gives CASRQTQRGLETQYF. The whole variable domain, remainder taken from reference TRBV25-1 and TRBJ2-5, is EADIYQTPRYLVIGTGKKITLECSQTMGHDKMYWYQQDPGMELHLIHYSYGVNSTEKGDLSSESTVSRIRTEHFPLTLESARPSHTSQYLCASRQTQRGLETQYFGPGTRLLVL.

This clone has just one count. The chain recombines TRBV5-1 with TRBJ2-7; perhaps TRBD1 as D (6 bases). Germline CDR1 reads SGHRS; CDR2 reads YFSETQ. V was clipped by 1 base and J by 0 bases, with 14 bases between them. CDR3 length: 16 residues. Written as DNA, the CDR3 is TGCGCCAGCAGCTTGCCGGTCGGGACACTCTCCTACGAGCAGTACTTC. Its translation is CASSLPVGTLSYEQYF.

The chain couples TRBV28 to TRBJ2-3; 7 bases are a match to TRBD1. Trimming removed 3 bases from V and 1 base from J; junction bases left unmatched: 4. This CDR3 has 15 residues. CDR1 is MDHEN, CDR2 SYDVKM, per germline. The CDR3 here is CASSFPGQGTDTQYF. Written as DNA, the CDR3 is TGTGCCAGCAGTTTCCCAGGACAGGGCACAGATACGCAGTATTTT.

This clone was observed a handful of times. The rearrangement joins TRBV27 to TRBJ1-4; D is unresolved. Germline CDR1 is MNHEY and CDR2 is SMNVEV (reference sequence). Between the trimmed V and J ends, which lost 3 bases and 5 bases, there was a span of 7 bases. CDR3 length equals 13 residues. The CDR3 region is CASSFRRNEKLFF. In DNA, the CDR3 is TGTGCCAGCAGTTTTCGGAGGAATGAAAAACTGTTTTTT.

CDR3 sequence: CASSLVGRQGASYNEQFF. The CDR3 DNA is TGTGCCAGCAGCTTAGTAGGAAGACAGGGGGCTTCCTACAATGAGCAGTTCTTC. The chain has TRBV7-9 and TRBJ2-1, with 10 bases aligning to TRBD1. Per germline, CDR1 SEHNR and CDR2 FQNEAQ (reference sequence). The junction had 7 bases not matched to a gene; V was cut back by 1 base and J by 1 base. CDR3 length: 18 residues.

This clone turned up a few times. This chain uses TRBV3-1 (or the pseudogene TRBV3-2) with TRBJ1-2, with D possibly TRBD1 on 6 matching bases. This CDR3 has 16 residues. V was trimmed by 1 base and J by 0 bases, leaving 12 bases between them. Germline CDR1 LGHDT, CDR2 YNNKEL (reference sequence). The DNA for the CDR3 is TGTGCCAGCAGCCAAGGACGGGGGGCCCCTAACTATGGCTACACCTTC. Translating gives CASSQGRGAPNYGYTF.